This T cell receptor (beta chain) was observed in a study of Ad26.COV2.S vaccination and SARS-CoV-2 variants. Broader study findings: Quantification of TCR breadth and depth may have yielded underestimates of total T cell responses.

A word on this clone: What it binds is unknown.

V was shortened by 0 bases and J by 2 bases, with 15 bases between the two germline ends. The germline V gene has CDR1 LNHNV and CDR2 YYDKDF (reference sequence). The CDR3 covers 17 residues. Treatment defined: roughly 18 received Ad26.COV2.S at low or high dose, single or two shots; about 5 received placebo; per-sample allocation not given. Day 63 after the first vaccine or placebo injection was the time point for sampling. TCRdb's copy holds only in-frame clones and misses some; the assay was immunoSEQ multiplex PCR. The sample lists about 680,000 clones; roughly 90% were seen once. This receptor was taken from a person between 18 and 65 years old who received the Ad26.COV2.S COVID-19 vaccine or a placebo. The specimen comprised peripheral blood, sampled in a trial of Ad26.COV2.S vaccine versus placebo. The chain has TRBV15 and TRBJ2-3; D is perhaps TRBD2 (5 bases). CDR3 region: CATSRDPSGVVTDTQYF. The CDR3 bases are TGTGCCACCAGCAGAGATCCCAGCGGAGTAGTCACAGATACGCAGTATTTT. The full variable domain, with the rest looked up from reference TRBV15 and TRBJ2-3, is DAMVIQNPRYQVTQFGKPVTLSCSQTLNHNVMYWYQQKSSQAPKLLFHYYDKDFNNEADTPDNFQSRRPNTSFCFLDIRSPGLGDTAMYLCATSRDPSGVVTDTQYFGPGTRLTVL.